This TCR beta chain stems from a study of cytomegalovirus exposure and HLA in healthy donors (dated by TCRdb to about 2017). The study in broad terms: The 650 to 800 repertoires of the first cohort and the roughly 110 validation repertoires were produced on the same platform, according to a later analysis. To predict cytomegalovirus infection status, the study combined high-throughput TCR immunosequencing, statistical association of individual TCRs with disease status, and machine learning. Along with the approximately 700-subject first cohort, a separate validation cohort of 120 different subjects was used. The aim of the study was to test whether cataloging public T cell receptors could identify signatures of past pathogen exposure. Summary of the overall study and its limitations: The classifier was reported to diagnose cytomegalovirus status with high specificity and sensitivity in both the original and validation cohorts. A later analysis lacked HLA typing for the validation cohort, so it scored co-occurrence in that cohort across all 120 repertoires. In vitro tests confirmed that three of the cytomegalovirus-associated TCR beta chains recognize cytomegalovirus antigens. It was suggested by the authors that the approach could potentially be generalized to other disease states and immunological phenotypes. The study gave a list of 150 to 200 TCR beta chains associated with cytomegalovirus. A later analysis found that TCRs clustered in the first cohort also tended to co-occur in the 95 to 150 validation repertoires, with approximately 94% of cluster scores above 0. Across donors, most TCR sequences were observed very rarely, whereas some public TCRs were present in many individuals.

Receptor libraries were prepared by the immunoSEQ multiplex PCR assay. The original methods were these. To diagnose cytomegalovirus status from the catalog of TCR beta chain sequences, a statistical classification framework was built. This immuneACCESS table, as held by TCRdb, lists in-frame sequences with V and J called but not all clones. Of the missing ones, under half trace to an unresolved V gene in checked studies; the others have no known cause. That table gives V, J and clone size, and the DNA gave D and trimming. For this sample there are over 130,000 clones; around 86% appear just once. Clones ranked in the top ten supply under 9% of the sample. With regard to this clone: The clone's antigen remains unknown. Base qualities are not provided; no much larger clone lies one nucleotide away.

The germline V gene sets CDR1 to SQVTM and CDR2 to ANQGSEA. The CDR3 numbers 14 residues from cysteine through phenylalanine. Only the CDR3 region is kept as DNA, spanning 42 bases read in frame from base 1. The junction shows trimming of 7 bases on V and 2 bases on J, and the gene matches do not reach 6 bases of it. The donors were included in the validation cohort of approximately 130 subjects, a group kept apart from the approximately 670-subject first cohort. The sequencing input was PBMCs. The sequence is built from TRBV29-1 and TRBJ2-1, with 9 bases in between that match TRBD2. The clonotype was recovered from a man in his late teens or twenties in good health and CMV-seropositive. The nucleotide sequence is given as TGCAGCGCCTTAGCGGGGGCAGCCTACAATGAGCAGTTCTTC. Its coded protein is CSALAGAAYNEQFF.